This passage covers 20 T cell receptor beta chains from one sample sequenced in a study of blood T cell repertoires in COVID-19 (dated by TCRdb to about 2020). To prepare the library, the immunoSEQ multiplex PCR assay was applied. Here the immuneACCESS table is served through TCRdb, limited to in-frame sequences with V and J called. Missing clones are a known gap in these copies; in checked studies unresolved V genes cover under half, and the rest lacks a known reason. Recorded for this sample are 35,000 to 45,000 clones; 70% to 90% of them occurred a single time. The ten largest clones represent 59% of the sample. Sequenced: peripheral blood. The source of these receptors is a man between 65 and 85 years old with acute or convalescent COVID-19.

V usage is TRBV7-9 and J usage is TRBJ2-2; no definite D call. Germline lookup yields CDR1 SEHNR and CDR2 FQNEAQ (reference sequence). The CDR3 has 15 residues. Trimming removed 1 base from V and 3 bases from J, with 9 bases in between. The CDR3 DNA follows: TGTGCCAGCAGCTTAGGAGCAATTTACACCGGGGAGCTGTTTTTT. Amino acid sequence: CASSLGAIYTGELFF.

V usage is TRBV3-1 (or the pseudogene TRBV3-2) and J usage is TRBJ2-7; 13 bases line up with TRBD2. CDR3 length: 16 amino acids. Trimming took 4 bases from V and 2 from J; bases not matched to a gene: 5. In germline, CDR1 is LGHDT, CDR2 YNNKEL (reference sequence). For the CDR3, the DNA is TGTGCCAGCAGCCCTCTGGGACTAGCGGGAACCTACGAGCAGTACTTC. Translated: CASSPLGLAGTYEQYF.

J is TRBJ1-2 and V is TRBV6-5; maybe TRBD1 (5 bases). Trimming removed 6 bases from V and 4 bases from J, with 12 bases in between. The CDR3 has 13 amino acids. The germline V gene has CDR1 MNHEY and CDR2 SVGAGI. The CDR3 DNA reads as TGTGCCAGCAGACAGACAGAGAGCTATGGCTACACCTTC. It is translated as CASRQTESYGYTF.

This clone was picked up one time. This rearrangement joins TRBV4-3 to TRBJ2-1; 12 nucleotides match TRBD2. The CDR3 length is 19 residues. Trimming removed 0 bases from V and 0 bases from J; junction bases left unmatched: 6. Looked up from germline, CDR1 is LGHNA and CDR2 is YSLEER. The CDR3 region has the DNA TGCGCCAGCAGCCAAGATCTGACTAGCGGGAGCAGCTCCTACAATGAGCAGTTCTTC. Translation gives CASSQDLTSGSSSYNEQFF.

The chain joins TRBV3-1 (or the pseudogene TRBV3-2) to TRBJ2-5; 8 nucleotides match TRBD2. The CDR3 contains 15 residues. V was pared by 4 bases and J by 5 bases, with 9 bases of the junction left unmatched. Looked up from germline, CDR1 is LGHDT and CDR2 is YNNKEL (reference sequence). The CDR3 is CASSPVAGGGETQYF. CDR3 coding DNA: TGTGCCAGCAGCCCCGTCGCGGGAGGCGGGGAGACCCAGTACTTC.

The chain joins TRBV29-1 to TRBJ1-5; D is possibly TRBD1 (5 bases). The length of the CDR3 is 13 residues. V was shortened by 3 bases and J by 5 bases, with 11 bases between the two germline ends. Germline V CDR1 and CDR2: SQVTM, ANQGSEA. The CDR3 DNA reads TGCAGCGTTGATTTCGGCAGGGATCAGCCCCAGCATTTT. As protein: CSVDFGRDQPQHF.

The rearrangement joins TRBV18 to TRBJ1-1, with D perhaps TRBD1 (6 bases). The CDR3 contains 18 residues. Trimming removed 7 bases from V and 0 bases from J, with 24 bases in between. Germline V lookup: CDR1 KGHSH, CDR2 LQKENI. This chain's CDR3 is CASFFRQVTEGVNTEAFF. In DNA, the CDR3 is TGTGCCAGCTTCTTTCGACAGGTTACAGAGGGGGTGAACACTGAAGCTTTCTTT.

The rearrangement uses TRBV6-2 or TRBV6-3 and TRBJ1-2; D not resolved. V was trimmed by 3 bases and J by 4 bases, leaving 6 bases between them. Looked up from germline, CDR1 is MNHEY and CDR2 is SVGEGT. The CDR3 covers 12 residues. For the CDR3, the DNA is TGTGCCAGCAGTTATTCCAGCTATGGCTACACCTTC. Protein product: CASSYSSYGYTF.

V is TRBV24-1 and J is TRBJ1-1; 8 bases agree with TRBD1. The CDR3 runs 15 residues. The germline CDR1 and CDR2 sequences are KGHDR and SFDVKD. With 3 bases clipped from V and 5 bases from J, the junction kept 7 bases outside the gene matches. CDR3 sequence reads: CATSDPSTGGTEAFF. In DNA form, the CDR3 reads TGTGCCACCAGTGATCCTTCAACAGGGGGGACTGAAGCTTTCTTT.

This chain uses TRBV18 with TRBJ1-3; 10 bases align to TRBD1. Trimming cost V 8 bases and J 0 bases; bases outside gene matches: 1. Per the germline V gene, CDR1 is KGHSH and CDR2 is LQKENI. The CDR3 runs to 14 residues. CDR3 sequence reads: CASRDRGSGNTIYF. In nucleotides, the CDR3 is TGTGCCAGCCGGGACAGGGGCTCTGGAAACACCATATATTTT.

The rearrangement uses TRBV6-2 or TRBV6-3 and TRBJ2-1; D perhaps matches TRBD2 (5 bases). V lost 5 bases and J 10 bases, leaving 15 bases between the germline ends. The CDR3 is 13 amino acids. Germline V gene lookup returns CDR1 MNHEY and CDR2 SVGEGT. Here the CDR3 reads CASSRGLEFEQFF. In nucleotides, the CDR3 is TGTGCCAGCAGTAGAGGACTGGAATTCGAGCAGTTCTTC.

This chain links TRBV19 with TRBJ1-5; a possible D gene is TRBD1 (5 bases). The CDR3 is 15 amino acids. Trimming removed 2 bases at V and 4 bases at J, with 12 bases between. Germline assignment: CDR1 LNHDA and CDR2 SQIVND (reference sequence). CDR3 DNA: TGTGCCAGTAGTATATCGGGGGAGTGGAATCAGCCCCAGCATTTT. Protein sequence: CASSISGEWNQPQHF. The whole variable domain, remainder taken from reference TRBV19 and TRBJ1-5, is DGGITQSPKYLFRKEGQNVTLSCEQNLNHDAMYWYRQDPGQGLRLIYYSQIVNDFQKGDIAEGYSVSREKKESFPLTVTSAQKNPTAFYLCASSISGEWNQPQHFGDGTRLSIL.

This clone has a handful of counts. The chain carries TRBV28 and TRBJ2-7; D not certain. CDR3 size: 12 residues. Germline CDR1 reads MDHEN; CDR2 reads SYDVKM. Trimming removed 1 base from V and 2 bases from J, with 3 bases in between. CDR3 sequence reads: CASSLSPYEQYF. CDR3 sequence (DNA): TGTGCCAGCAGTTTATCTCCCTACGAGCAGTACTTC.

The chain combines TRBV4-2 with TRBJ2-2; D perhaps matches TRBD2 (5 bases). Germline CDR1 and CDR2: LGHNA and YNFKEQ. The CDR3 length is 16 residues. Deletions cut 0 bases from V and 4 bases from J, with 12 bases between. CDR3 amino acids: CASSQDWRAGTGELFF. CDR3 nucleotides: TGTGCCAGCAGCCAAGATTGGCGGGCTGGCACCGGGGAGCTGTTTTTT.

This chain uses TRBV13 with TRBJ2-7; no clear D gene. The CDR3 totals 13 residues. With 1 base removed from V and 3 bases from J, the gap between germline ends came to 7 bases. The germline CDR1 and CDR2 sequences are PRHDT and FYEKMQ (reference sequence). DNA of the CDR3: TGTGCCAGCAGCTTAGAGAACAGCTACGAGCAGTACTTC. Translated, it gives CASSLENSYEQYF.

The gene calls are TRBV28 and TRBJ2-1; 8 nucleotides match TRBD1. CDR3 length: 14 residues. Germline assignment: CDR1 MDHEN and CDR2 SYDVKM. Germline trimming cut 5 bases from V and 9 bases from J; bases unmatched to any gene: 9. Here the CDR3 reads CASSAHTGGLEQFF. The CDR3 coding sequence is TGTGCCAGCAGTGCGCATACAGGGGGGCTTGAGCAGTTCTTC.

The chain links TRBV29-1 to TRBJ1-1, with a tentative D call TRBD1 (5 bases). Germline V gene sequence: CDR1 SQVTM, CDR2 ANQGSEA. There are 13 residues in the CDR3. V lost 3 bases to trimming and J lost 5 bases, with 13 bases between them. CDR3 loop: CSVDPSGGTEAFF. CDR3 DNA sequence: TGCAGCGTTGATCCCAGCGGGGGAACTGAAGCTTTCTTT.

This clone was seen repeatedly, ten times or more. J is TRBJ2-7 and V is TRBV18, with D possibly matching TRBD2 (6 bases). Germline assignment: CDR1 KGHSH and CDR2 LQKENI. CDR3 length: 17 amino acids. V gave up 0 bases and J gave up 5 bases, with 20 bases separating them. The CDR3 reads CASSPPYQAGAFDEQYF. As DNA, the CDR3 is TGTGCCAGCTCACCACCGTATCAAGCGGGTGCCTTTGACGAGCAGTACTTC.

The rearrangement joins TRBV6-2 or TRBV6-3 to TRBJ2-1; TRBD2 matches 8 bases. The J segment lost 10 bases and the V segment lost 2 bases, leaving 1 base of the junction unmatched. Germline CDR1 MNHEY, CDR2 SVGEGT. The CDR3 sequence is 12 residues long. The CDR3 loop is CASSYGGREQFF. The DNA for the CDR3 is TGTGCCAGCAGTTACGGCGGGAGGGAGCAGTTCTTC.

The CDR3 protein is CASSLAAYGYTF. Written as DNA, the CDR3 is TGTGCCAGCAGTTTGGCGGCGTATGGCTACACCTTC. The chain combines TRBV28 with TRBJ1-2; D is undetermined. V lost 3 bases and J lost 5, with 7 bases in between. CDR1 MDHEN and CDR2 SYDVKM come from the germline V gene. CDR3 length: 12 residues.